A single sample is the source of the 21 T cell receptor beta chains below, sequenced in a study of tumor-infiltrating lymphocytes in oesophageal squamous cell carcinoma. TCRdb redid the calling of the PCR reads with MiXCR, one entry per CDR3 protein. The sample holds under 20,000 distinct CDR3 sequences, approximately 40% seen once. Sequencing input: normal esophageal tissue next to the tumor. The receptors come from a male donor with esophageal squamous cell carcinoma.

This clonotype was recorded many times. The V call is TRBV24-1, the J call TRBJ2-7; D not certain. The V end lost 4 bases, the J end lost 3 bases, and 3 bases lay between the germline ends. This CDR3 is built from 11 residues. Germline V gives CDR1 KGHDR, CDR2 SFDVKD. The CDR3 is CATSDSYEQYF. DNA for the CDR3: TGTGCCACCAGTGACAGCTACGAGCAGTACTTC.

Remarks on this clonotype: This may come from a read error, since a much larger clone is one base off. The chain carries TRBV6-1 and TRBJ2-7; tentatively, D is TRBD2 (6 bases). The CDR3 sequence is 13 residues long. Germline V lookup: CDR1 MNHNS, CDR2 SASEGT. Trimming cost V 6 bases and J 7 bases, with 16 bases left between them. The CDR3 reads CASREGPLNEQYF. CDR3 nucleotide sequence: TGTGCCAGCAGGGAGGGACCCCTCAATGAGCAGTACTTC.

This chain uses TRBV11-3 with TRBJ2-7; no firm D call. In germline, CDR1 is SGHNT, CDR2 YENEEA. V was trimmed by 5 bases and J by 5 bases, leaving 13 bases between them. The CDR3 totals 13 residues. The CDR3 nucleotides read TGTGCCAGCAGCCAACAGCCGGCGGACGAGCAGTACTTC. It specifies CASSQQPADEQYF.

This rearrangement joins TRBV7-6 to TRBJ2-2; weak D call: TRBD2 (6 bases). This CDR3 is 16 amino acids long. Trimming left V 5 bases short and J 7 bases short, with 20 bases between. Germline CDR1 reads SGHVS; CDR2 reads FNYEAQ. CDR3 protein: CASSPTPGLQVGELFF. The CDR3 bases are TGTGCCAGCAGCCCCACTCCGGGACTGCAAGTCGGGGAGCTGTTTTTT.

This clonotype was seen only a few times. The chain has TRBV10-3 and TRBJ2-3; 14 positions agree with TRBD2. The J segment lost 14 bases and the V segment lost 8 bases, leaving 15 bases of the junction unmatched. Germline values: CDR1 ENHRY, CDR2 SYGVKD. This CDR3 has 15 amino acids. Here the CDR3 DNA reads TGTGCCATCGGGACTAGCGGGAGTCGTTCCGGGGAGCTGTATTTT. Its translation is CAIGTSGSRSGELYF.

The rearrangement joins TRBV7-9 to TRBJ2-1; 11 bases agree with TRBD1. The germline V gene has CDR1 SEHNR and CDR2 FQNEAQ (reference sequence). The J segment lost 4 bases and the V segment lost 5 bases, leaving 13 bases of the junction unmatched. CDR3 size: 18 residues. CDR3 coding DNA: TGTGCCAGCAGCCCGCGGACAGGGGGCAACAGGCTGTACAATGAGCAGTTCTTC. It encodes CASSPRTGGNRLYNEQFF.

This chain joins TRBV7-2 and TRBJ2-7; D gene unclear. The J call is uncertain, as TRBJ1-2 better fits the DNA end. CDR3 length equals 15 residues. CDR1 SGHTA and CDR2 FQGNSA come from the germline V gene. The CDR3 loop is CASSSRSGPQYGYTF. CDR3 DNA: TGTGCCAGCAGCTCCCGAAGCGGGCCGCAGTATGGCTACACCTTC.

The rearrangement uses TRBV6-8 and TRBJ2-4; D ambiguous. The DNA end favors TRBJ2-5, so the J call may be wrong. The CDR3 spans 12 residues. Germline V CDR1 and CDR2: MNHGY, SAAAGT. CDR3 DNA: TGTGCCAGCAGTCCACGTTCGGAGACCCAGTACTTC. The encoded protein is CASSPRSETQYF.

CDR3 loop: CAISEVIRAVPTEAFF. CDR3 coding DNA: TGTGCCATCAGTGAGGTTATAAGGGCCGTCCCCACCGAAGCTTTCTTT. The chain uses TRBV10-3 and TRBJ1-1; D is unclear. The CDR3 covers 16 residues. Germline-derived CDR1 and CDR2 are ENHRY and SYGVKD. Deletions cut 2 bases from V and 8 bases from J, with 21 bases between.

This clonotype was counted many times. The chain recombines TRBV5-1 with TRBJ2-2; D not certain. V gave up 0 bases and J gave up 8 bases, with 5 bases separating them. In germline, CDR1 is SGHRS, CDR2 YFSETQ. The CDR3 is made up of 12 amino acids. The CDR3 sequence: CASSLAGGELFF. Written as DNA, the CDR3 is TGCGCCAGCAGCTTGGCCGGGGGGGAGCTGTTTTTT.

There are many counts of this clonotype. The junction does not match germline at one end; this may be a read error. V and J are TRBV5-4 and TRBJ2-7; possibly TRBD1 for D (6 bases). Germline V gene data show CDR1 as SGHNT and CDR2 as YYREEE (reference sequence). The CDR3 has 17 residues. CDR3 nucleotide sequence: TGCGCCAGCAGCTTTATTCAGGGGTCGGGTGGGGGATACGAGCAGTACTTC. This encodes CASSFIQGSGGGYEQYF.

The V call is TRBV7-6, the J call TRBJ2-1; unclear D gene. CDR1 is SGHVS, CDR2 FNYEAQ, per germline. V gave up 5 bases and J gave up 8 bases, with 13 bases separating them. The CDR3 consists of 13 residues. The CDR3 here is CASSASIPHEQFF. CDR3 bases: TGTGCCAGCAGCGCTTCTATTCCCCATGAGCAGTTCTTC.

In this sample, this clonotype is medium-sized (0.01 to 0.1%). The gene calls are TRBV7-6 and TRBJ2-7; 8 bases fit TRBD1. Germline CDR1 is SGHVS and CDR2 is FNYEAQ. With 0 bases clipped from V and 7 bases from J, the junction kept 8 bases outside the gene matches. This CDR3 has 15 residues. CDR3 DNA: TGTGCCAGCAGCTTAGCGCAGGGGGCTGAGGGAGAGCAGTACTTC. It encodes CASSLAQGAEGEQYF.

This clonotype showed up many times. CDR3 amino acids: CASSPGFNYGYTF. The CDR3 DNA is TGTGCCAGCAGCCCAGGGTTTAACTATGGCTACACCTTC. The chain is built from TRBV7-9 and TRBJ1-2; a weak D match, TRBD1 (5 bases). Germline V gene data show CDR1 as SEHNR and CDR2 as FQNEAQ (reference sequence). V lost 5 bases to trimming and J lost 1 base, with 8 bases between them. This CDR3 spans 13 amino acids. The whole variable domain, filled in from reference TRBV7-9 and TRBJ1-2, reads DTGVSQNPRHKITKRGQNVTFRCDPISEHNRLYWYRQTLGQGPEFLTYFQNEAQLEKSRLLSDRFSAERPKGSFSTLEIQRTEQGDSAMYLCASSPGFNYGYTFGSGTRLTVV.

A remark on this clonotype: A much bigger clone sits one base away, suggesting this may be a read error. The chain recombines TRBV28 with TRBJ2-3, with D unresolved. Germline values: CDR1 MDHEN, CDR2 SYDVKM. There are 15 residues in the CDR3. CDR3 in amino acids: CASSLVRGGTDRQYF. The CDR3, as DNA: TGTGCCAGCAGCCTAGTACGCGGTGGCACAGATAGGCAGTATTTT.

V and J are TRBV7-6 and TRBJ2-4; D possibly corresponds to TRBD1 (5 bases). Matching the DNA end better, TRBJ2-7 makes the J call doubtful. The germline V gene has CDR1 SGHVS and CDR2 FNYEAQ. The CDR3 is made up of 15 amino acids. CDR3 sequence reads: CASSLVAGHSYEQYF. The CDR3 region has the DNA TGTGCCAGCAGCTTAGTAGCAGGACACTCCTACGAGCAGTACTTC.

This chain uses TRBV7-2 with TRBJ2-5, with 9 bases matching TRBD2. Gene TRBJ2-7 matches the end of the DNA better, so the J call may be wrong. CDR3 length equals 14 residues. Germline V gene sequence: CDR1 SGHTA, CDR2 FQGNSA. CDR3 coding DNA: TGTGCCAGCAGCCCTAGCGGGACTTTCTACGAGCAGTACTTC. This translates into CASSPSGTFYEQYF.

The chain employs TRBV11-2 and TRBJ2-3, with no clear D. The V end was cut by 0 bases, the J end by 2 bases, with 6 bases between. Germline V CDR1 and CDR2: SGHAT, FQNNGV. The CDR3 has 14 residues. The CDR3 protein is CASSLEGYTDTQYF. CDR3 DNA sequence: TGTGCCAGCAGCTTAGAGGGGTACACAGATACGCAGTATTTT.

V usage is TRBV4-2 and J usage is TRBJ1-1; TRBD1 agrees at 7 bases. J lost 3 bases, V lost 0 bases, and 7 bases had no gene match. The CDR3 length is 16 residues. Germline CDR1 and CDR2: LGHNA and YNFKEQ. CDR3 bases: TGTGCCAGCAGCCAAGACGGGACAGAATCCGACACTGAAGCTTTCTTT. This sequence encodes CASSQDGTESDTEAFF.

The chain employs TRBV20-1 and TRBJ2-3; tentatively, D is TRBD2 (6 bases). Germline V CDR1 and CDR2: DFQATT, SNEGSKA (reference sequence). The V gene lost 6 bases and the J gene lost 4 bases, with 26 bases spanning the gap. This CDR3 contains 17 residues. The CDR3 region has the DNA TGCAGTGCAGACGGACTATTAGTTATGATTCAGCCAGATACGCAGTATTTT. Encoded protein: CSADGLLVMIQPDTQYF.

This clonotype was seen a handful of times. This chain links TRBV27 with TRBJ2-7; 7 nucleotides line up with TRBD2. V was clipped by 3 bases and J by 4 bases; unmatched bases: 6. Per germline, CDR1 MNHEY and CDR2 SMNVEV (reference sequence). The CDR3 runs to 14 residues. DNA for the CDR3: TGTGCCAGCAGTTTTTGGGGAGGGATGTACGAGCAGTACTTC. Translated, it gives CASSFWGGMYEQYF.